This entry concerns a single T cell receptor beta chain. This receptor's antigen is unknown. Base-call qualities are not available, and no considerably larger clone is one nucleotide away. This sample was taken from a study of response to subunit inactivated influenza vaccine (dated by TCRdb to 2017 to 2018). Context from the whole study: The study used deep quantitative T cell receptor repertoire profiling to track responses to a trivalent subunit inactivated influenza vaccine.

The library was obtained by RT-PCR. TCRdb lists the instrument as Illumina HiSeq 2500. Using fastp at Q25 and MiXCR, TCRdb reprocessed the public reads and kept productive beta chains. Identical CDR3 proteins give one entry, which carries the most common genes and DNA. The sample table shows around 200,000 distinct CDR3 sequences, and around 9% are seen once. The ten most abundant clones make up about 11% of the sample. Study-level results and caveats: It was suggested by the authors that each seasonal influenza vaccination may recruit only a limited number of new T cells.

Source: non-naive T cells sorted from PBMCs, taken on the day of vaccination. Sample cell subset or site, as interpreted from the label and publication: memory T cell fraction. The receptor comes from a man aged 50 or older who received an inactivated influenza vaccine. Donor details come from another sample of the same person, matched by shared clones.

The DNA sequence follows: TGCAGTGCCACCGGGACACCTGTCTACGAGCAGTACTTC. This codes for CSATGTPVYEQYF. The V and J segments used are TRBV20-1 and TRBJ2-7; TRBD1 is a possible D gene, resting on 6 matching bases. CDR1 and CDR2 are read off the germline V gene (reference sequence) as DFQATT and SNEGSKA. Deletion took 6 bases off V and 3 bases off J, with a span of 15 bases between the germline ends. Spanning cysteine to phenylalanine, the CDR3 consists of 13 amino acids. Only the CDR3 region is kept as DNA, spanning 39 bases read in frame from base 1.